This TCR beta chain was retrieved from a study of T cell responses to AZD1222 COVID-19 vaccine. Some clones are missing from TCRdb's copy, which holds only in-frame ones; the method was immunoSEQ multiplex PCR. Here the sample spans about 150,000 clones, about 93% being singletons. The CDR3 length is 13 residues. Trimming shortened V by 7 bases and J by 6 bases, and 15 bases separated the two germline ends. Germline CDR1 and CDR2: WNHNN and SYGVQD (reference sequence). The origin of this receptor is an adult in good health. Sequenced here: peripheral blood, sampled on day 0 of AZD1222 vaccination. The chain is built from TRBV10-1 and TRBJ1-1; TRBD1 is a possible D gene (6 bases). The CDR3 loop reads CASNLHRESEAFF. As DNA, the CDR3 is TGCGCCAGCAATTTACACAGGGAATCTGAAGCTTTCTTT.